The 16 T cell receptor beta chains listed next were all sequenced from one sample in a study of blood T cell repertoires in COVID-19. Measured with immunoSEQ multiplex PCR; TCRdb has only the in-frame clones, and not every one. The table shows some 43,000 clones, with about four fifths occurring only once. The source material was peripheral blood. These TCRs come from a woman in her sixties or seventies with acute or convalescent COVID-19.

This chain uses TRBV9 with TRBJ1-4, with D hard to call. This CDR3 region has 14 residues. Per germline, CDR1 SGDLS and CDR2 YYNGEE. V dropped 3 bases and J dropped 7 bases, with 13 bases sitting between them. CDR3 residues: CASSGTEGLEKLFF. The CDR3 DNA reads as TGTGCCAGCAGCGGTACGGAGGGTCTTGAAAAACTGTTTTTT.

The chain links TRBV6-1 to TRBJ2-3; 12 nucleotides align to TRBD2. The CDR3 contains 16 residues. The germline gives CDR1 MNHNS, CDR2 SASEGT. The V segment lost 4 bases and the J segment 2 bases; nucleotides outside the gene matches: 4. The CDR3 spells CASSGTSGVYTDTQYF. The CDR3, as DNA: TGTGCCAGCAGTGGGACTAGCGGGGTTTACACAGATACGCAGTATTTT.

This sequence joins TRBV23-1 and TRBJ2-4, with a weak D call TRBD2 (6 bases). TRBV23-1 is an ORF for which the function is uncertain. CDR3 length: 12 residues. Trimming pared 3 bases from V and 15 bases from J, leaving 15 bases between. Here the CDR3 DNA reads TGCGCCAGCAGTCATGTCCCGGGGGTTTCGTACTTC. Translating gives CASSHVPGVSYF.

The V and J genes are TRBV19 and TRBJ1-5; possibly TRBD1 for D (6 bases). The CDR3 covers 17 residues. V gave up 5 bases and J gave up 5 bases, with 22 bases separating them. Germline V lookup: CDR1 LNHDA, CDR2 SQIVND (reference sequence). CDR3 loop: CASSPGQSLLLYQPQHF. The CDR3 nucleotides read TGTGCCAGTAGTCCTGGACAGTCGCTTCTTCTTTATCAGCCCCAGCATTTT.

In its sample, this clone was seen once. The chain employs TRBV2 and TRBJ1-1; tentatively, D is TRBD1 (6 bases). Deletions cut 4 bases from V and 0 bases from J, with 12 bases between. This CDR3 comprises 15 residues. CDR1 is SNHLY, CDR2 FYNNEI, per germline. CDR3: CASSAGTIMNTEAFF. The CDR3 coding sequence is TGTGCCAGCAGTGCCGGGACAATCATGAACACTGAAGCTTTCTTT.

The rearrangement uses TRBV19 and TRBJ2-7; TRBD1 agrees at 9 bases. CDR1 and CDR2 (germline): LNHDA, SQIVND (reference sequence). The CDR3 extends over 14 amino acids. Trimming removed 6 bases from V and 2 bases from J; junction bases left unmatched: 5. The CDR3 coding sequence is TGTGCCAGTAGCGCCGGGACAGGGCCCTACGAGCAGTACTTC. Translated: CASSAGTGPYEQYF. Complete variable domain (other parts from reference TRBV19 and TRBJ2-7): DGGITQSPKYLFRKEGQNVTLSCEQNLNHDAMYWYRQDPGQGLRLIYYSQIVNDFQKGDIAEGYSVSREKKESFPLTVTSAQKNPTAFYLCASSAGTGPYEQYFGPGTRLTVT.

This chain joins TRBV25-1 and TRBJ2-7; TRBD2 might be the D (5 bases). V shed 4 bases and J shed 6 bases, with 10 bases lying between them. Germline CDR1 MGHDK, CDR2 SYGVNS. The CDR3 runs 12 residues. DNA for the CDR3: TGTGCCAGCAGTGCGGGGTTGGGCGAGCAGTACTTC. Residues: CASSAGLGEQYF.

This chain connects TRBV6-1 to TRBJ1-5; TRBD1 agrees at 8 bases. The V and J ends lost 0 bases and 5 bases, in that order; junction bases with no gene match: 6. The CDR3 contains 16 residues. Germline V gene data show CDR1 as MNHNS and CDR2 as SASEGT. The CDR3 sequence is CASSEAGTGADQPQHF. The CDR3 bases are TGTGCCAGCAGTGAAGCCGGGACAGGAGCAGATCAGCCCCAGCATTTT.

The rearrangement uses TRBV19 and TRBJ1-2; D call uncertain. The germline CDR1 and CDR2 sequences are LNHDA and SQIVND (reference sequence). The CDR3 is made up of 14 amino acids. V was pared by 6 bases and J by 4 bases, with 15 bases between. CDR3 loop: CASSTPGYGYGYTF. DNA of the CDR3: TGTGCCAGTAGCACTCCAGGATACGGCTATGGCTACACCTTC.

The chain couples TRBV6-1 to TRBJ2-7; TRBD1 might be the D (7 bases). Germline V gene data show CDR1 as MNHNS and CDR2 as SASEGT. The germline V and J ends were trimmed by 3 bases and 2 bases, with 17 bases remaining between them. This CDR3 has 16 amino acids. The CDR3 nucleotides read TGTGCCAGCAGTGACCCAGGGGGGCTCAAACCCTACGAGCAGTACTTC. It yields the protein CASSDPGGLKPYEQYF.

The chain carries TRBV30 and TRBJ2-7, with 9 positions matching TRBD1. With 3 bases clipped from V and 3 bases from J, the junction kept 6 bases outside the gene matches. The CDR3 sequence is 14 residues long. CDR1 is GTSNPN, CDR2 SVGIG, per germline (reference sequence). The DNA of the CDR3 is TGTGCCTGGAGGTGGGGACAGGGCGGCTACGAGCAGTACTTC. It yields the protein CAWRWGQGGYEQYF.

This clone was detected a few times. The CDR3, as DNA: TGTGCCAGCAGCTTATCCAACAGCCCAGAATATGGCTACACCTTC. Amino acids: CASSLSNSPEYGYTF. This rearrangement joins TRBV7-2 to TRBJ1-2; D gene unclear. This CDR3 has 15 amino acids. Germline V CDR1 and CDR2: SGHTA, FQGNSA. Trimming took 2 bases from V and 5 from J, leaving 15 bases between them.

The chain recombines TRBV7-9 with TRBJ2-7, with 8 positions matching TRBD1. There are 12 residues in the CDR3. The V and J ends lost 5 bases and 7 bases, in that order; junction bases with no gene match: 4. Germline loops: CDR1 SEHNR, CDR2 FQNEAQ (reference sequence). The CDR3 spells CASSARGLEQYF. The CDR3 region has the DNA TGTGCCAGCAGCGCCAGGGGGCTGGAGCAGTACTTC.

This clone was observed once. V and J are TRBV9 and TRBJ2-3; TRBD1 aligns across 8 bases. This CDR3 contains 15 residues. Trimming cost V 4 bases and J 6 bases; bases outside gene matches: 10. The germline gives CDR1 SGDLS, CDR2 YYNGEE. CDR3 loop: CASSPDRVTSDTQYF. For the CDR3, the DNA is TGTGCCAGCAGCCCGGACAGGGTCACATCGGATACGCAGTATTTT.

The V call is TRBV29-1, the J call TRBJ1-1; D might be TRBD1 (6 bases). This CDR3 is built from 13 residues. In germline, CDR1 is SQVTM, CDR2 ANQGSEA. V was trimmed by 4 bases and J by 6 bases, leaving 15 bases between them. The chain's CDR3 is CSVVNAGVAEAFF. For the CDR3, the DNA is TGCAGCGTTGTTAATGCAGGGGTCGCTGAAGCTTTCTTT.

The V and J genes are TRBV19 and TRBJ1-1, with D perhaps TRBD1 (5 bases). V shed 5 bases and J shed 4 bases, with 20 bases lying between them. CDR3 length: 16 amino acids. Germline V lookup: CDR1 LNHDA, CDR2 SQIVND (reference sequence). In nucleotides, the CDR3 is TGTGCCAGTAGTCCTCAGGGATCTTACATAGGCACTGAAGCTTTCTTT. It yields the protein CASSPQGSYIGTEAFF.